This entry lists 29 T cell receptor beta chains sequenced from one sample in a study of OX40 agonist ivuxolimab in advanced cancers. Sequenced by immunoSEQ multiplex PCR; TCRdb stores in-frame clones only, minus some. The sample shows about 53,000 clones, 80% to 90% of them seen only once. Sequenced material: CD4+ or CD8+ T cells sorted from blood, taken in a trial of the OX40 agonist ivuxolimab. All receptors come from an adult with an advanced solid tumor such as melanoma, head and neck, liver or kidney cancer.

The chain uses TRBV5-6 and TRBJ2-7, with TRBD2 matching 8 bases. The CDR3 sequence is 14 residues long. CDR1 and CDR2 from the germline V gene are SGHDT and YYEEEE. V shed 4 bases, J shed 5 bases, and the junction held 8 bases outside the gene matches. CDR3 in DNA: TGTGCCAGCAGCGTTCGGGGGGGCAACCACGAGCAGTACTTC. It encodes CASSVRGGNHEQYF.

The V and J genes are TRBV18 and TRBJ1-2, with a weak D call TRBD1 (6 bases). The ends were cut back, 2 bases at V and 4 bases at J, with 8 bases in the middle. The germline V gene has CDR1 KGHSH and CDR2 LQKENI. This CDR3 has 13 amino acids. The CDR3, as DNA: TGTGCCAGCTCACCAACAGGGCCCTATGGCTACACCTTC. Amino acids: CASSPTGPYGYTF. Combining the CDR3 with reference TRBV18 and TRBJ1-2 gives the whole variable domain NAGVMQNPRHLVRRRGQEARLRCSPMKGHSHVYWYRQLPEEGLKFMVYLQKENIIDESGMPKERFSAEFPKEGPSILRIQQVVRGDSAAYFCASSPTGPYGYTFGSGTRLTVV.

This chain connects TRBV28 to TRBJ2-5; TRBD1 aligns across 9 bases. Germline V gives CDR1 MDHEN, CDR2 SYDVKM. The CDR3 spans 14 residues. Germline trimming cut 7 bases from V and 5 bases from J; bases unmatched to any gene: 8. CDR3 sequence (DNA): TGTGCCAGCAAATCGACAGGGGGGATCGAGACCCAGTACTTC. Its protein product is CASKSTGGIETQYF.

V gene TRBV6-6 combines with J gene TRBJ2-7, with D possibly being TRBD1 (6 bases). Germline CDR1 is MNHNY and CDR2 is SVGAGI (reference sequence). This CDR3 spans 13 amino acids. The V end lost 4 bases, the J end lost 1 base, and 8 bases lay between the germline ends. CDR3 sequence (DNA): TGTGCCAGCAGTTCCGGACAGTCCTACGAGCAGTACTTC. The encoded protein is CASSSGQSYEQYF.

J is TRBJ2-1 and V is TRBV4-1; 7 bases fit TRBD2. This CDR3 region has 19 residues. V shed 0 bases, J shed 3 bases, and the junction held 14 bases outside the gene matches. CDR1 and CDR2 (germline): MGHRA, YSYEKL. The CDR3 nucleotides are TGCGCCAGCAGCCAAGATTTGGGGCCAGCGGGGCTCCTCTACAATGAGCAGTTCTTC. Encoded protein: CASSQDLGPAGLLYNEQFF.

The genes are TRBV2 and TRBJ2-5, with TRBD1 matching 9 bases. V trimming: 2 bases; J trimming: 1 base; junction bases outside the gene matches: 8. Germline CDR1 SNHLY, CDR2 FYNNEI. There are 17 residues in the CDR3. Written as DNA, the CDR3 is TGTGCCAGCAGTGAATTGACAGGGGGGCCCTCCCAAGAGACCCAGTACTTC. Amino acid sequence: CASSELTGGPSQETQYF.

V is TRBV28 and J is TRBJ1-5; possible D gene TRBD1, 5 bases. The CDR3 extends over 11 amino acids. V lost 11 bases to trimming and J lost 6 bases, with 11 bases between them. Germline CDR1 is MDHEN and CDR2 is SYDVKM. CDR3 residues: CAAGRGQPQHF. The CDR3 region has the DNA TGTGCCGCAGGGCGGGGTCAGCCCCAGCATTTT.

This clone showed up just once. The chain combines TRBV7-2 with TRBJ1-5, with D maybe TRBD1 (5 bases). V lost 5 bases and J 2 bases, leaving 13 bases between the germline ends. The CDR3 contains 15 residues. Germline CDR1 reads SGHTA; CDR2 reads FQGNSA. CDR3 in amino acids: CASSLQGTGNQPQHF. The CDR3 region has the DNA TGTGCCAGCAGCCTCCAGGGCACAGGCAATCAGCCCCAGCATTTT.

This chain links TRBV12-5 with TRBJ1-1; D unresolved. The CDR3 runs to 15 residues. The germline CDR1 and CDR2 sequences are LGHNT and FRNRAP. The V end was cut by 1 base, the J end by 1 base, with 10 bases between. DNA of the CDR3: TGTGCTAGTGGTTTGGGTTTCGGGCCGAACACTGAAGCTTTCTTT. It yields the protein CASGLGFGPNTEAFF.

The rearrangement links TRBV6-4 to TRBJ2-3; the D gene is possibly TRBD1 (6 bases). The CDR3 runs to 15 residues. Per the germline V gene, CDR1 is MRHNA and CDR2 is SNTAGT. Trimming took 0 bases from V and 6 from J, leaving 13 bases between them. The CDR3 loop reads CASSDSGRGKDTQYF. The CDR3 DNA reads TGTGCCAGCAGTGACTCCGGCAGGGGAAAGGATACGCAGTATTTT.

The rearrangement links TRBV9 to TRBJ1-4; D might be TRBD1 (5 bases). The germline V gene encodes CDR1 SGDLS and CDR2 YYNGEE. V dropped 3 bases and J dropped 3 bases, with 9 bases sitting between them. The CDR3 consists of 14 residues. The CDR3 protein is CASSDGGANEKLFF. Here the CDR3 DNA reads TGTGCCAGCAGCGATGGGGGGGCTAATGAAAAACTGTTTTTT.

The chain has TRBV2 and TRBJ1-6; 7 nucleotides line up with TRBD1. Germline-derived CDR1 and CDR2 are SNHLY and FYNNEI. Trimming at V came to 2 bases and at J to 7 bases, leaving 5 bases not matched to a gene. The CDR3 covers 15 residues. CDR3 nucleotides: TGTGCCAGCAGTGAAAGACAGGGTGAAAATTCACCCCTCCACTTT. It translates to CASSERQGENSPLHF.

The rearrangement links TRBV2 to TRBJ2-3, with 8 bases identical to TRBD2. This CDR3 contains 14 residues. The V and J ends lost 6 bases and 11 bases, in that order; junction bases with no gene match: 13. Germline V gene lookup returns CDR1 SNHLY and CDR2 FYNNEI. This CDR3 reads CASRPGGSGARQYF. As DNA, the CDR3 is TGTGCCAGCAGACCGGGGGGGAGCGGGGCGCGGCAGTATTTT.

The rearrangement joins TRBV10-3 to TRBJ2-1; 8 nucleotides align to TRBD1. Unmatched junction bases numbered 12, after V lost 8 bases and J lost 9 bases. This CDR3 region has 14 residues. CDR1 is ENHRY and CDR2 is SYGVKD in the germline V gene. CDR3 sequence reads: CAISNVQGAGEQFF. CDR3 nucleotides: TGTGCCATCTCTAACGTTCAGGGGGCTGGTGAGCAGTTCTTC.

The chain has TRBV9 and TRBJ2-1, with 11 nucleotides matching TRBD2. Germline V gives CDR1 SGDLS, CDR2 YYNGEE. CDR3 length: 15 amino acids. Trimming at V came to 3 bases and at J to 4 bases, leaving 3 bases not matched to a gene. The CDR3 spells CASSAGTSGYNEQFF. In DNA form, the CDR3 reads TGTGCCAGCAGCGCCGGGACTAGCGGTTACAATGAGCAGTTCTTC.

V is TRBV15 and J is TRBJ2-5; no clear D gene. There are 15 residues in the CDR3. CDR1 LNHNV and CDR2 YYDKDF come from the germline V gene (reference sequence). V was clipped by 3 bases and J by 5 bases, with 16 bases between them. In nucleotides, the CDR3 is TGTGCCACCAGCAGGCCGGACGGTGAAGTTGAGACCCAGTACTTC. This sequence encodes CATSRPDGEVETQYF.

V and J are TRBV6-5 and TRBJ2-7; TRBD2 might be the D (5 bases). Germline lookup yields CDR1 MNHEY and CDR2 SVGAGI. This CDR3 spans 12 amino acids. V was clipped by 6 bases and J by 4 bases, with 10 bases between them. The CDR3 DNA sequence: TGTGCCAGCAGACACGGGGTTTACGAGCAGTACTTC. It is translated as CASRHGVYEQYF.

This clone has only one observation. The chain recombines TRBV11-2 with TRBJ2-2; maybe TRBD2 (6 bases). From germline, CDR1 is SGHAT and CDR2 FQNNGV. The CDR3 length is 15 residues. V lost 5 bases and J 4 bases, leaving 14 bases between the germline ends. CDR3 DNA: TGTGCCAGCAGCCTGACTAGTTGGGGCACCGGGGAGCTGTTTTTT. Amino acids: CASSLTSWGTGELFF.

This clone was observed a few times. The CDR3 loop reads CAWNRNYGYTF. The CDR3 coding sequence is TGTGCCTGGAACAGGAACTATGGCTACACCTTC. The rearrangement joins TRBV30 to TRBJ1-2, with D tentatively TRBD1 (5 bases). This CDR3 comprises 11 residues. The V end lost 4 bases, the J end lost 2 bases, and 5 bases lay between the germline ends. Germline loops: CDR1 GTSNPN, CDR2 SVGIG (reference sequence). The full variable domain, completed using reference TRBV30 and TRBJ1-2, is SQTIHQWPATLVQPVGSPLSLECTVEGTSNPNLYWYRQAAGRGLQLLFYSVGIGQISSEVPQNLSASRPQDRQFILSSKKLLLSDSGFYLCAWNRNYGYTFGSGTRLTVV.

This clone came up once. This rearrangement joins TRBV29-1 to TRBJ2-2; either TRBD1 or TRBD2 may fit D (5 bases each). V shed 7 bases and J shed 4 bases, with 13 bases lying between them. The CDR3 sequence is 13 residues long. Per the germline V gene, CDR1 is SQVTM and CDR2 is ANQGSEA. CDR3 sequence reads: CSGLRGGTGELFF. In DNA form, the CDR3 reads TGCAGCGGTTTGAGGGGTGGCACCGGGGAGCTGTTTTTT.

CDR3: CASSPQRGAWETQYF. The CDR3 DNA sequence: TGTGCCAGCAGCCCTCAGCGGGGGGCCTGGGAGACCCAGTACTTC. V gene TRBV7-2 combines with J gene TRBJ2-5; 9 nucleotides line up with TRBD2. V lost 5 bases and J lost 5; bases outside the gene matches: 9. CDR1 is SGHTA, CDR2 FQGNSA, per germline. This CDR3 has 15 residues.

This chain links TRBV18 with TRBJ1-4; D remains ambiguous. There are 16 residues in the CDR3. In germline, CDR1 is KGHSH, CDR2 LQKENI. V gave up 1 base and J gave up 0 bases, with 9 bases separating them. Here the CDR3 reads CASSPQEVATNEKLFF. The CDR3 nucleotides read TGTGCCAGCTCACCACAAGAAGTTGCAACTAATGAAAAACTGTTTTTT.

V usage is TRBV30 and J usage is TRBJ1-2, with 12 bases lining up with TRBD1. V was clipped by 3 bases and J by 7 bases; unmatched bases: 3. The V gene's germline CDR1 is GTSNPN and CDR2 SVGIG (reference sequence). The CDR3 contains 13 residues. The CDR3 sequence is CAWSGTGGGGYTF. The CDR3 nucleotides are TGTGCCTGGAGCGGGACAGGGGGCGGTGGCTACACCTTC.

V and J are TRBV28 and TRBJ1-4, with TRBD1 as a possible D gene (6 bases). Per germline, CDR1 MDHEN and CDR2 SYDVKM. Trimming pared 2 bases from V and 4 bases from J, leaving 8 bases between. There are 14 residues in the CDR3. The chain's CDR3 is CASSLVRGNEKLFF. The CDR3 region has the DNA TGTGCCAGCAGTTTAGTCAGGGGTAATGAAAAACTGTTTTTT.

CDR3 residues: CASSLTRGTGTEAFF. The DNA for the CDR3 is TGTGCCAGCAGTCTTACACGTGGGACAGGGACTGAAGCTTTCTTT. The genes are TRBV2 and TRBJ1-1; 9 bases match TRBD1. The CDR3 is 15 amino acids. The J segment lost 5 bases and the V segment lost 5 bases, leaving 9 bases of the junction unmatched. Germline assignment: CDR1 SNHLY and CDR2 FYNNEI.

This chain connects TRBV7-3 to TRBJ1-1, with unresolved D. This CDR3 spans 13 amino acids. The V gene lost 2 bases and the J gene lost 0 bases, with 4 bases spanning the gap. The germline V gene encodes CDR1 SGHTA and CDR2 FQGTGA. The DNA of the CDR3 is TGTGCCAGCAGCTTATACGTGAACACTGAAGCTTTCTTT. This encodes CASSLYVNTEAFF.

The rearrangement joins TRBV4-3 to TRBJ2-5, with D possibly being TRBD1 (6 bases). This CDR3 is 15 amino acids long. Germline CDR1 reads LGHNA; CDR2 reads YSLEER. The V end lost 0 bases, the J end lost 6 bases, and 14 bases lay between the germline ends. The CDR3 sequence: CASSQDLAQGKTQYF. For the CDR3, the DNA is TGCGCCAGCAGCCAAGATCTTGCACAGGGAAAGACCCAGTACTTC.

V usage is TRBV28 and J usage is TRBJ2-5; D is possibly TRBD1 (5 bases). Germline V CDR1 and CDR2: MDHEN, SYDVKM. The V and J ends lost 6 bases and 4 bases respectively, with 24 bases between them. The CDR3 has 17 amino acids. This chain's CDR3 is CASRRLTVTSARETQYF. DNA of the CDR3: TGTGCCAGCAGACGGTTGACAGTGACTTCGGCAAGAGAGACCCAGTACTTC.

This chain joins TRBV10-2 and TRBJ2-3, with D uncertain. Per the germline V gene, CDR1 is WSHSY and CDR2 is SAAADI. The CDR3 is 13 residues long. Trimming stripped 2 bases from V and 7 bases from J, with 10 bases between. CDR3 nucleotides: TGCGCCAGCAGTGAGGTTGTAGACAATACGCAGTATTTT. Amino acids: CASSEVVDNTQYF.